These T cell receptor beta chains were read from a single sample in a study of shared clonotypes between healthy human individuals. Profiling relied on immunoSEQ multiplex PCR, and the TCRdb table lists in-frame clones only, not all of them. The sample gives over a million clones, 60% to 80% of which show up once; roughly 1.5% is in the top ten. The sequencing sample was made of memory CD4+ T cells sorted from blood. These receptors were obtained from a young man in good health. Each CDR3 is given with its conserved first and last residue. Each record gives: D gene, J gene, clone size, V gene, CDR3 DNA, CDR3 protein. A D gene is named only where the DNA matches it firmly. Clone size is not always given. Where it is, it says once, few, many or a class for expanded clones.

>TRBD2|TRBJ2-5|.|TRBV5-4
TGTGCCAGCAGCTTGGAACTAGCGGGGGGGCGGGAGACCCAGTACTTC
CASSLELAGGRETQYF
>TRBD2|TRBJ2-5|.|TRBV7-2
TGTGCCAGCACTAACCGAGCGGGGGGTCGGGAGACCCAGTACTTC
CASTNRAGGRETQYF
>.|TRBJ2-1|.|TRBV18
TGTGCCAGCTCACCCCGGCCCTTGGACGAGTTGCGCAATGAGCAGTTCTTC
CASSPRPLDELRNEQFF
>TRBD1|TRBJ1-5|.|TRBV30
TGTGCCTGGAGCACACTCACAGGGGGCAATCAGCCCCAGCATTTT
CAWSTLTGGNQPQHF
>.|TRBJ2-2|.|TRBV18
TGTGCCAGCTCACCACCACAGAGGGATGTCACCGGGGAGCTGTTTTTT
CASSPPQRDVTGELFF
>.|TRBJ1-3|.|TRBV28
TGTGCCAGCAGTTTGGCCACCACGAACTCTGGAAACACCATATATTTT
CASSLATTNSGNTIYF
>TRBD1|TRBJ2-2|.|TRBV5-4
TGTGCCAGCAGCCCGGGGACAGCGAACACCGGGGAGCTGTTTTTT
CASSPGTANTGELFF
>TRBD2|TRBJ2-3|.|TRBV4-2
TGTGCCAGCAGCCTGCCGCGGTCTAGGACTAGCTCCCTTAGCACAGATACGCAGTATTTT
CASSLPRSRTSSLSTDTQYF
>.|TRBJ1-6|.|TRBV7-8
TGTGCCAGCAGCTCTTACAGGGAAAGTAATTCACCCCTCCACTTT
CASSSYRESNSPLHF
>.|TRBJ2-7|.|TRBV4-1
TGCGCCAGCAGCCAACCTGGGGCACATCCTGCCTACGAGCAGTACTTC
CASSQPGAHPAYEQYF
>.|TRBJ1-3|few|TRBV30
TGTGCCTGGAGTGCAGGAGTAAACACCATATATTTT
CAWSAGVNTIYF
>.|TRBJ2-7|.|TRBV6-1
TGTGCCAGCAAGGGATGGTCGTCCTACGAGCAGTACTTC
CASKGWSSYEQYF